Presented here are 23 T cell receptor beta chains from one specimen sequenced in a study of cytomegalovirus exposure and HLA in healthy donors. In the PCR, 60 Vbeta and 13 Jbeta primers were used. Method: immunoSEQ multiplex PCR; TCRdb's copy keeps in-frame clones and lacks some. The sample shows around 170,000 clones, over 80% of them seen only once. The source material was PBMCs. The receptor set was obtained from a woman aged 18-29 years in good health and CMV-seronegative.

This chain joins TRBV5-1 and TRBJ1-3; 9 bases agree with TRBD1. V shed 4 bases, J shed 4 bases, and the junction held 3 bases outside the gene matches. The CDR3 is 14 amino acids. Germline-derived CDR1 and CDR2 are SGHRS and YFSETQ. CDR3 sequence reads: CASSDGQGGNTIYF. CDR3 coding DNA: TGCGCCAGCAGCGACGGACAGGGGGGAAACACCATATATTTT.

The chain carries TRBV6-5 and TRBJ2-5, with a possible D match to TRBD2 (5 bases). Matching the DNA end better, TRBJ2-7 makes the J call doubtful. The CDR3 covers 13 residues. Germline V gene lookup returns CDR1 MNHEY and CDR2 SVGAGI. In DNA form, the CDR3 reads TGTGCCAGCAAGACTACAAACTCCTACGAGCAGTACTTC. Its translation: CASKTTNSYEQYF.

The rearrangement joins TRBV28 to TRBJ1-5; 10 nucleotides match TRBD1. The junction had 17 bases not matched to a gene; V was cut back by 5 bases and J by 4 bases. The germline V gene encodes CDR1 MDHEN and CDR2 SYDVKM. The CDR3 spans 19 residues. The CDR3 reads CASSPRDRGYVGRNQPQHF. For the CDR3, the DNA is TGTGCCAGCAGTCCGCGGGACAGGGGATATGTGGGTAGGAATCAGCCCCAGCATTTT. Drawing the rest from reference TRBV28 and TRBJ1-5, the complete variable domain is DVKVTQSSRYLVKRTGEKVFLECVQDMDHENMFWYRQDPGLGLRLIYFSYDVKMKEKGDIPEGYSVSREKKERFSLILESASTNQTSMYLCASSPRDRGYVGRNQPQHFGDGTRLSIL.

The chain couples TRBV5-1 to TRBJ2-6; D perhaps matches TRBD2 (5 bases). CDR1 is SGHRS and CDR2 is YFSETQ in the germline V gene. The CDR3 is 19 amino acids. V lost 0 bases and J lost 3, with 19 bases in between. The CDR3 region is CASSLDGPDYGSGANVLTF. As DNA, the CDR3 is TGCGCCAGCAGCTTGGACGGCCCAGACTACGGAAGTGGGGCCAACGTCCTGACTTTC.

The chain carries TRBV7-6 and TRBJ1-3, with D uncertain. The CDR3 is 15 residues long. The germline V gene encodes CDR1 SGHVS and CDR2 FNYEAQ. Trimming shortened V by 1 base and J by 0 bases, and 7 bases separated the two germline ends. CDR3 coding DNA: TGTGCCAGCAGCTTAGTGGCAGGCTCTGGAAACACCATATATTTT. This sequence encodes CASSLVAGSGNTIYF.

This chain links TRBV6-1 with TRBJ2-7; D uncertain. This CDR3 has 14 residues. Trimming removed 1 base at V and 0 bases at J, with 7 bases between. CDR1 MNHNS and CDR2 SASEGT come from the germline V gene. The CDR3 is CASSEVSLSYEQYF. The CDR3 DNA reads TGTGCCAGCAGTGAAGTTAGTCTCTCCTACGAGCAGTACTTC.

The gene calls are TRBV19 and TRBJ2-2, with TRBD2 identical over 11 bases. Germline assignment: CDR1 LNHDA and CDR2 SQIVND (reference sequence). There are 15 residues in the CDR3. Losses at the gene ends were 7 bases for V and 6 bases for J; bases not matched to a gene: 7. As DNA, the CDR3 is TGTGCCAGTAAAACGGATAGCGGGGGGGCCGGGGAGCTGTTTTTT. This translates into CASKTDSGGAGELFF.

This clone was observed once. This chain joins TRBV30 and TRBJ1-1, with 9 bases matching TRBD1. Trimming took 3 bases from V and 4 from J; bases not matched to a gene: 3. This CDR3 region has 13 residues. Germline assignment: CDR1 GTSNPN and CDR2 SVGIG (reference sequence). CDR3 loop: CAWRDRGSTEAFF. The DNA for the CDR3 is TGTGCCTGGAGGGACAGGGGAAGCACTGAAGCTTTCTTT.

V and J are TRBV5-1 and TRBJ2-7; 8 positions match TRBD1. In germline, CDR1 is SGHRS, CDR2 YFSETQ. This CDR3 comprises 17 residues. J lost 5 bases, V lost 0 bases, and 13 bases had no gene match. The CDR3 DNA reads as TGCGCCAGCAGCTTGGACGGACAGGGAATTTCGAGGAACGAGCAGTACTTC. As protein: CASSLDGQGISRNEQYF.

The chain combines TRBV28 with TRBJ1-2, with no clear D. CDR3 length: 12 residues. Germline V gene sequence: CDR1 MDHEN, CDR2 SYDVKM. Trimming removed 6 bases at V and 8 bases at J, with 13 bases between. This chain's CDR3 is CASRDPSGGYTF. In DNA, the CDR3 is TGTGCCAGCAGGGACCCTTCGGGGGGCTACACCTTC.

The CDR3 here is CAWQGGRTGWGRYTF. CDR3 nucleotides: TGTGCCTGGCAAGGAGGCCGTACAGGGTGGGGACGCTACACCTTC. This chain joins TRBV30 and TRBJ1-2, with D possibly TRBD1 on 6 matching bases. CDR3 length: 15 residues. Per germline, CDR1 GTSNPN and CDR2 SVGIG (reference sequence). The V gene lost 5 bases and the J gene lost 9 bases, with 25 bases spanning the gap.

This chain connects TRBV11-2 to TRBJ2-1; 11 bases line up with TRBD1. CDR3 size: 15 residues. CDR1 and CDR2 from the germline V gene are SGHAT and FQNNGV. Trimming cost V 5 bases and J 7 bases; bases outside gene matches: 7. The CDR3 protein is CASSTGQGAWNEQFF. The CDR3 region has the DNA TGTGCCAGCAGCACAGGACAGGGGGCATGGAATGAGCAGTTCTTC.

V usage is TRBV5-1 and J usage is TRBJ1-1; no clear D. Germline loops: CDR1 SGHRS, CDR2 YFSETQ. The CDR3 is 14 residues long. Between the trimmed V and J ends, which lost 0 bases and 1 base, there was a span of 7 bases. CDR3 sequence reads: CASSLEQPNTEAFF. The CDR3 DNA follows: TGCGCCAGCAGCTTGGAACAGCCGAACACTGAAGCTTTCTTT.

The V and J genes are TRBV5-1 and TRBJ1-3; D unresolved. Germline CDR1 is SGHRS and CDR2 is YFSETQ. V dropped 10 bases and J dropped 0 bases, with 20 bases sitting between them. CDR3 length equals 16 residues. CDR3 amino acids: CASSRRPDSSGNTIYF. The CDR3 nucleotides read TGCGCCTCCTCCCGACGGCCCGACTCCTCTGGAAACACCATATATTTT.

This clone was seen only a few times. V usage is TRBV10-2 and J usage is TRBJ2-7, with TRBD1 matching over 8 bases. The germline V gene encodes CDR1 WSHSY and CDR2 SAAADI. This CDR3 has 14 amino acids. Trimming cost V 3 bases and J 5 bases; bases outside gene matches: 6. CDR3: CASSDRGRPHEQYF. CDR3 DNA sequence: TGCGCCAGCAGTGACAGGGGGCGCCCCCACGAGCAGTACTTC.

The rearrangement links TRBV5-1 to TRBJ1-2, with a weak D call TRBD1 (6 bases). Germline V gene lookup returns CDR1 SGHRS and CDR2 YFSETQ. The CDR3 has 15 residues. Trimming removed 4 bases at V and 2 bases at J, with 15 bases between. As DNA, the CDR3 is TGCGCCAGCAGCCTAGGGGGACAAGAAAACTATGGCTACACCTTC. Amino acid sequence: CASSLGGQENYGYTF.

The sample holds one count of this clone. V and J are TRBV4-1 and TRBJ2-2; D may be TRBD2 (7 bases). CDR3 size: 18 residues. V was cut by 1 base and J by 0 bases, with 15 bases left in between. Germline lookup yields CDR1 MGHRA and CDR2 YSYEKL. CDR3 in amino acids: CASSQVVAGDTNTGELFF. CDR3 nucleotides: TGCGCCAGCAGCCAAGTAGTTGCGGGGGACACGAACACCGGGGAGCTGTTTTTT.

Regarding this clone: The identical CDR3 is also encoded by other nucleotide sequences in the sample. CDR3 coding DNA: TGTGCCAGCTCCTTCACAGGGAACACTGAAGCTTTCTTT. Protein: CASSFTGNTEAFF. The rearrangement links TRBV19 to TRBJ1-1; tentative D call: TRBD1 (5 bases). CDR1 LNHDA and CDR2 SQIVND come from the germline V gene (reference sequence). V gave up 9 bases and J gave up 1 base, with 12 bases separating them. There are 13 residues in the CDR3.

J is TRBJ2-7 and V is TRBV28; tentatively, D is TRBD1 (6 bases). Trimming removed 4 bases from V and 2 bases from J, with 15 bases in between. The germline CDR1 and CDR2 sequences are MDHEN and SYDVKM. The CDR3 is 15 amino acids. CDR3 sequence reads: CASSYASRDTYEQYF. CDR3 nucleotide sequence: TGTGCCAGCAGTTATGCAAGCAGGGACACCTACGAGCAGTACTTC.

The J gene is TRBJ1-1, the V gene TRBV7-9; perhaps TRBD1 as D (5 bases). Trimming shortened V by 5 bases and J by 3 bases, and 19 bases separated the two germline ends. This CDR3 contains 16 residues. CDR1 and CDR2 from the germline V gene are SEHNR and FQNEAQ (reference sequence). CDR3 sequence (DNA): TGTGCCAGCAGCCCTAACCGGGGCCGGGAGGACACTGAAGCTTTCTTT. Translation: CASSPNRGREDTEAFF.

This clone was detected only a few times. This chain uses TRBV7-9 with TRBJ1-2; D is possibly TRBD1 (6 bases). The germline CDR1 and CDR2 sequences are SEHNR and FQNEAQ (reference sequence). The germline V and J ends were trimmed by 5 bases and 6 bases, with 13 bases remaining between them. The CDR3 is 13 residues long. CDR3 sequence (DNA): TGTGCCAGCAGCACGGGTAGGACAGATGGCTACACCTTC. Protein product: CASSTGRTDGYTF.

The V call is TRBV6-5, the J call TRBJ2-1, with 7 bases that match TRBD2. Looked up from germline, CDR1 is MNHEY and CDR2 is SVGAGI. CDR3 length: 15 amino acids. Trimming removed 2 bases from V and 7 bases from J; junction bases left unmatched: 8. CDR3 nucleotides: TGTGCCAGCAGTTACAGGCAGGGAGGGAAAAATGAGCAGTTCTTC. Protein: CASSYRQGGKNEQFF.

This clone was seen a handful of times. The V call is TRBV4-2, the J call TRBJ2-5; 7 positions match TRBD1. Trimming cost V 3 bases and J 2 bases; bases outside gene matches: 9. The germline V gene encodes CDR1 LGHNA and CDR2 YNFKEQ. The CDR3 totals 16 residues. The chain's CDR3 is CASSHVHPGQQETQYF. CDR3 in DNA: TGTGCCAGCAGCCATGTTCACCCGGGACAGCAAGAGACCCAGTACTTC.